These 21 T cell receptor beta chains originate from one sample sequenced in a study of cytomegalovirus exposure and HLA in healthy donors. The PCR employed 60 Vbeta primers together with 13 Jbeta primers. TCRdb's copy holds only in-frame clones and misses some; the assay was immunoSEQ multiplex PCR. This table has under 150,000 clones, roughly four fifths appearing once. The sample was PBMCs. The receptors here all came from a woman in her forties in good health and CMV-seronegative.

About this clone itself: In the same sample, other DNA sequences code for this CDR3. The chain recombines TRBV20-1 with TRBJ2-5; D ambiguous. CDR3 length: 11 amino acids. Trimming removed 0 bases from V and 5 bases from J, with 4 bases in between. From germline, CDR1 is DFQATT and CDR2 SNEGSKA (reference sequence). CDR3 bases: TGCAGTGCTAGAGATCGGGAGACCCAGTACTTC. Amino acids: CSARDRETQYF.

The J gene is TRBJ2-5, the V gene TRBV27; 11 nucleotides agree with TRBD2. The CDR3 loop spans 15 amino acids. Losses at the gene ends were 5 bases for V and 2 bases for J; bases not matched to a gene: 4. CDR1 and CDR2 (germline): MNHEY, SMNVEV (reference sequence). The CDR3 DNA reads as TGTGCCAGCAGTCCGAGGACTAGCGGGCAAGAGACCCAGTACTTC. It encodes CASSPRTSGQETQYF.

The V call is TRBV7-9, the J call TRBJ1-2, with D perhaps TRBD1 (5 bases). The CDR3 has 17 residues. Germline V lookup: CDR1 SEHNR, CDR2 FQNEAQ (reference sequence). Trimming removed 1 base from V and 5 bases from J, with 20 bases in between. The CDR3 loop reads CASSLVSPGKSWYGYTF. The CDR3 region has the DNA TGTGCCAGCAGCTTAGTTTCCCCAGGGAAAAGTTGGTATGGCTACACCTTC. The variable domain in full, with the rest retrieved from reference TRBV7-9 and TRBJ1-2, is DTGVSQNPRHKITKRGQNVTFRCDPISEHNRLYWYRQTLGQGPEFLTYFQNEAQLEKSRLLSDRFSAERPKGSFSTLEIQRTEQGDSAMYLCASSLVSPGKSWYGYTFGSGTRLTVV.

This chain connects TRBV28 to TRBJ1-2; 8 nucleotides align to TRBD1. The germline CDR1 and CDR2 sequences are MDHEN and SYDVKM. CDR3 length equals 14 residues. Trimming cost V 6 bases and J 6 bases; bases outside gene matches: 9. The CDR3 DNA is TGTGCCAGCAGCGAGCACGGACAGGGTAATGGCTACACCTTC. As protein: CASSEHGQGNGYTF.

The J gene is TRBJ2-7, the V gene TRBV7-9; 7 nucleotides match TRBD1. V lost 5 bases and J lost 3; bases outside the gene matches: 10. Per the germline V gene, CDR1 is SEHNR and CDR2 is FQNEAQ (reference sequence). The CDR3 is 15 amino acids. CDR3 residues: CASSKIGGASYEQYF. The CDR3, as DNA: TGTGCCAGCAGCAAGATAGGGGGCGCCAGCTACGAGCAGTACTTC.

The V gene is TRBV10-3, the J gene TRBJ1-6, with D possibly matching TRBD1 (6 bases). The V gene lost 0 bases and the J gene lost 6 bases, with 15 bases spanning the gap. CDR3 length: 17 amino acids. CDR1 is ENHRY and CDR2 is SYGVKD in the germline V gene. Here the CDR3 reads CAISESMGGRGNSPLHF. Written as DNA, the CDR3 is TGTGCCATCAGTGAGTCGATGGGGGGGCGCGGTAATTCACCCCTCCACTTT.

This chain's CDR3 is CASRDSGNINYGYTF. CDR3 nucleotides: TGTGCCAGCAGGGACAGCGGCAATATTAACTATGGCTACACCTTC. This sequence joins TRBV4-2 and TRBJ1-2; the D gene is possibly TRBD1 (6 bases). CDR3 size: 15 residues. Germline assignment: CDR1 LGHNA and CDR2 YNFKEQ. The germline V and J ends were trimmed by 6 bases and 1 base, with 15 bases remaining between them.

The genes are TRBV11-3 and TRBJ2-2; 10 bases line up with TRBD1. The V gene end was trimmed by 3 bases and the J gene end by 6 bases; junction bases not matched to a gene: 7. Germline CDR1 reads SGHNT; CDR2 reads YENEEA. The CDR3 contains 16 residues. The CDR3 DNA reads TGTGCCAGCAGCTTTAGCGGGACAGGGGTCTCCGGGGAGCTGTTTTTT. Translating gives CASSFSGTGVSGELFF.

This clone showed up just a few times. DNA for the CDR3: TGTGCCAGCAGCCCGCCAGCCGGGACAGGGGTCCTCCAAGAGACCCAGTACTTC. Its protein is CASSPPAGTGVLQETQYF. The V and J genes are TRBV9 and TRBJ2-5, with TRBD1 identical over 10 bases. J was trimmed by 1 base and V by 4 bases; bases with no gene match: 13. Germline V lookup: CDR1 SGDLS, CDR2 YYNGEE. The CDR3 loop spans 18 amino acids.

The chain combines TRBV6-4 with TRBJ2-3, with 9 bases that match TRBD1. The CDR3 contains 15 residues. J gave up 4 bases and V 3 bases, and 5 bases lay outside the gene matches. Germline-derived CDR1 and CDR2 are MRHNA and SNTAGT. CDR3: CASSEQGAPPDTQYF. DNA for the CDR3: TGTGCCAGCAGTGAACAGGGGGCGCCCCCAGATACGCAGTATTTT.

This clone was seen more than once but under ten times. The chain couples TRBV9 to TRBJ2-3; maybe TRBD1 (6 bases). Germline CDR1 and CDR2: SGDLS and YYNGEE. The CDR3 covers 14 residues. Trimming removed 3 bases from V and 2 bases from J, with 10 bases in between. The CDR3 loop is CASSAQGSTDTQYF. CDR3 nucleotide sequence: TGTGCCAGCAGCGCCCAGGGGTCCACAGATACGCAGTATTTT.

This chain links TRBV25-1 with TRBJ2-2; D may be TRBD1 (5 bases). Germline V lookup: CDR1 MGHDK, CDR2 SYGVNS. V lost 6 bases and J lost 2, with 7 bases in between. The CDR3 extends over 13 amino acids. The CDR3 bases are TGTGCCAGCAGACAGGCTAACACCGGGGAGCTGTTTTTT. Translation gives CASRQANTGELFF.

This clone was observed a single time. The J gene is TRBJ1-1, the V gene TRBV11-2; perhaps TRBD1 as D (5 bases). Trimming removed 1 base from V and 3 bases from J, with 9 bases in between. The CDR3 spans 14 residues. Germline values: CDR1 SGHAT, CDR2 FQNNGV. In nucleotides, the CDR3 is TGTGCCAGCAGCTTAGTCCAGGGATACACTGAAGCTTTCTTT. It codes for CASSLVQGYTEAFF.

The V gene is TRBV7-6, the J gene TRBJ1-2; 7 bases agree with TRBD1. Germline V gene data show CDR1 as SGHVS and CDR2 as FNYEAQ. This CDR3 has 17 amino acids. J gave up 4 bases and V 5 bases, and 16 bases lay outside the gene matches. The CDR3 bases are TGTGCCAGCAGCCCCCCTGGGACAGCGGCCTATAGCTATGGCTACACCTTC. Its translation is CASSPPGTAAYSYGYTF.

The V gene is TRBV28, the J gene TRBJ2-5; 11 bases are shared with TRBD2. From germline, CDR1 is MDHEN and CDR2 SYDVKM. The CDR3 contains 17 residues. After removal of 2 bases from V and 2 bases from J, the junction contained 7 bases not matched to a gene. Written as DNA, the CDR3 is TGTGCCAGCAGTTTAGAGAAGGGACTAGCGGTACAAGAGACCCAGTACTTC. Translated: CASSLEKGLAVQETQYF.

In its sample, this clone was seen a few times. This same CDR3 is encoded by further DNA sequences in the sample. The V gene is TRBV28, the J gene TRBJ1-1; no reliable D call. The CDR3 length is 13 residues. V was pared by 3 bases and J by 4 bases, with 9 bases between. CDR1 and CDR2 from the germline V gene are MDHEN and SYDVKM. In DNA, the CDR3 is TGTGCCAGCAGTTTTAATGGCCTCACTGAAGCTTTCTTT. This gives the protein CASSFNGLTEAFF.

This clone showed up just a few times. The CDR3 is CASSGSIWAEEQFF. DNA for the CDR3: TGTGCCAGCAGTGGCTCTATCTGGGCCGAGGAGCAGTTCTTC. The gene calls are TRBV6-1 and TRBJ2-1, with unresolved D. V was shortened by 4 bases and J by 10 bases, with 17 bases between the two germline ends. CDR3 length: 14 amino acids. Per germline, CDR1 MNHNS and CDR2 SASEGT.

The genes are TRBV5-1 and TRBJ2-5; the D gene is possibly TRBD1 (6 bases). V gave up 4 bases and J gave up 11 bases, with 18 bases separating them. Germline loops: CDR1 SGHRS, CDR2 YFSETQ. This CDR3 comprises 13 residues. The CDR3 region has the DNA TGCGCCAGCAGCCAGGGGACCCTTGGGGAGCAGTACTTC. It is translated as CASSQGTLGEQYF.

This chain joins TRBV2 and TRBJ1-2; 11 bases map to TRBD1. The V segment lost 8 bases and the J segment 4 bases; nucleotides outside the gene matches: 12. The CDR3 sequence is 16 residues long. The germline V gene encodes CDR1 SNHLY and CDR2 FYNNEI. The CDR3 loop reads CASQSRTGGFFYGYTF. Written as DNA, the CDR3 is TGTGCCAGCCAATCTAGGACAGGGGGCTTTTTCTATGGCTACACCTTC.

The V and J genes are TRBV7-2 and TRBJ2-5, with 7 bases aligning to TRBD2. The CDR3 contains 14 residues. Germline values: CDR1 SGHTA, CDR2 FQGNSA. Unmatched junction bases numbered 6, after V lost 6 bases and J lost 2 bases. The CDR3 coding sequence is TGTGCCAGCAGATTGGGGGGGGGACAAGAGACCCAGTACTTC. The encoded protein is CASRLGGGQETQYF.

The chain joins TRBV5-4 to TRBJ1-1, with D maybe TRBD1 (6 bases). The V and J ends lost 4 bases and 5 bases respectively, with 18 bases between them. CDR1 is SGHNT, CDR2 YYREEE, per germline (reference sequence). The CDR3 has 15 residues. As DNA, the CDR3 is TGTGCCAGCAGCACCACCAGGGGCCATGGTACTGAAGCTTTCTTT. This encodes CASSTTRGHGTEAFF.